Listed below are T cell receptor beta chains from one sample, sequenced in a study of control samples from healthy donors and cancer patients. TCRdb's table, derived via immunoSEQ multiplex PCR, lists solely in-frame clones and lacks some. Of approximately 100,000 clones in the sample, around 86% are singletons; the top ten hold around 21%. Material for sequencing was blood. Every receptor here comes from a man aged 30 to 45 in good health. CDR3s include the opening cysteine and the closing phenylalanine or tryptophan. The D gene is left open where the match is weak. Only some rows state a clone size, as once, few, many or a class for expanded clones.

abundance	d_gene	j_gene	v_gene	CDR3nt	CDR3aa
-	TRBD2	TRBJ2-1	TRBV11-3	TGTGCCAGCAGCTTAGGCTCTAGCGGGGACAATGAGCAGTTCTTC	CASSLGSSGDNEQFF
-	-	TRBJ1-2	TRBV27	TGTGCCAGCATGGGGACGGCTAACTATGGCTACACCTTC	CASMGTANYGYTF
-	TRBD1	TRBJ2-2	TRBV5-1	TGCGCCAGCAGCCACCTAGGGACAGGGGCGGTCGGGGAGCTGTTTTTT	CASSHLGTGAVGELFF
-	TRBD1	TRBJ2-5	TRBV5-4	TGTGCCAGCAGCTTGACCGACAGGGGTGAGACCCAGTACTTC	CASSLTDRGETQYF
once	-	TRBJ2-6	TRBV6-4	TGTGCCAGCAGTGGCAGGGGGGGCTCTGGGGCCAACGTCCTGACTTTC	CASSGRGGSGANVLTF
-	TRBD1	TRBJ2-6	TRBV28	TGTGCCAGCAGCTACCGGGACAGGGGTTCCGCTGGGGCCAACGTCCTGACTTTC	CASSYRDRGSAGANVLTF
-	TRBD1	TRBJ2-1	TRBV27	TGTGCCAGCAGCCCGCGACAACAGGGGGGCTACAATGAGCAGTTCTTC	CASSPRQQGGYNEQFF
-	-	TRBJ2-3	TRBV18	TGTGCCAGCTCACCACCTTCTCAGGGAGGAGATACGCAGTATTTT	CASSPPSQGGDTQYF
-	TRBD1	TRBJ2-1	TRBV7-9	TGTGCCAGCAGCAGGACAGGTACCCACAATGAGCAGTTCTTC	CASSRTGTHNEQFF
-	-	TRBJ2-1	TRBV20-1	TGCAGTGCTAGAGGCCCCAATGAGCAGTTCTTC	CSARGPNEQFF
-	TRBD2	TRBJ2-1	TRBV30	TGTGCCTGGCGCCCCGGGACTAGCCTCTACAATGAGCAGTTCTTC	CAWRPGTSLYNEQFF
few	TRBD1	TRBJ2-3	TRBV7-2	TGTGCCAGCAGCTCCACAGGGGCCACAGATACGCAGTATTTT	CASSSTGATDTQYF
-	-	TRBJ1-6	TRBV25-1	TGTGCCAGCGCCGGACAGATTACTCTAAATTCACCCCTCCACTTT	CASAGQITLNSPLHF
-	-	TRBJ2-5	TRBV2	TGTGCCAGCAGTGCGTCTCCCAGTGACCAAGAGTCCCAGTACTTC	CASSASPSDQESQYF
-	-	TRBJ2-1	TRBV4-2	TGTGCCAGCAGCCAAATTGAACAGGGAGCGCCTTACAATGAGCAGTTCTTC	CASSQIEQGAPYNEQFF
-	-	TRBJ2-7	TRBV11-2	TGTGCCAGCAGCTTAGCCGACTACGAGCAGTACTTC	CASSLADYEQYF
-	-	TRBJ1-5	TRBV19	TGTGCCAGTAGTATCAGGGAGGGCAATCAGCCCCAGCATTTT	CASSIREGNQPQHF
many	-	TRBJ1-6	TRBV2	TGTGCCAGCACCGAAGGGGTAGGGCGTTATAATTCACCCCTCCACTTT	CASTEGVGRYNSPLHF
-	TRBD1	TRBJ2-5	TRBV7-3	TGTGCCAGCAGCGCCGGGACAGGGCGAGGAGAGACCCAGTACTTC	CASSAGTGRGETQYF
-	TRBD1	TRBJ2-6	TRBV7-9	TGTGCCAGCAGCTTCACAGGGGGCGCGGACTCTGGGGCCAACGTCCTGACTTTC	CASSFTGGADSGANVLTF
once	-	TRBJ1-4	TRBV7-9	TGTGCCAGCAGCGAGGGGGAAACTAATGAAAAACTGTTTTTT	CASSEGETNEKLFF
-	-	TRBJ1-3	TRBV5-1	TGCGCCAGCAGCTTGGAACAGGGTGGAAACACCATATATTTT	CASSLEQGGNTIYF
-	-	TRBJ2-5	TRBV2	TGTGCCAGCAGACCGGACAACCAAGAGACCCAGTACTTC	CASRPDNQETQYF
-	TRBD2	TRBJ2-5	TRBV6-1	TGTGCCAGCAGTGGCCAGGTAGCGGGGGGTTGGGAGACCCAGTACTTC	CASSGQVAGGWETQYF
once	-	TRBJ1-1	TRBV6-5	TGTGCCAGCAGTTACGGGGGCACTGAAGCTTTCTTT	CASSYGGTEAFF
few	-	TRBJ2-5	TRBV24-1	TGTGCCACCAGTGACCCCCAGAGGGGGAGAGAGACCCAGTACTTC	CATSDPQRGRETQYF
-	TRBD2	TRBJ2-3	TRBV2	TGTGCCAGCAGATACTCTAGCGGGGGGGCCGAAGATACGCAGTATTTT	CASRYSSGGAEDTQYF
-	TRBD2	TRBJ2-1	TRBV9	TGTGCCAGCACCGGACTAGCAAGGGAGCAGTTCTTC	CASTGLAREQFF
-	-	TRBJ2-2	TRBV27	TGTGCCAGCAGTTCCAACGTAGACAGGCCCACCGGGGAGCTGTTTTTT	CASSSNVDRPTGELFF
-	-	TRBJ2-1	TRBV19	TGTGCCAGTAGTCCCCTTGGGGTCTCCTACAATGAGCAGTTCTTC	CASSPLGVSYNEQFF
-	-	TRBJ2-1	TRBV19	TGTGCCAGTAGTCCAGGACAGAACCTATTTGAGCAGTTCTTC	CASSPGQNLFEQFF
-	TRBD1	TRBJ1-2	TRBV24-1	TGTGCCACCAGTGATATAGTACAGGGGATCTATGGCTACACCTTC	CATSDIVQGIYGYTF
-	-	TRBJ2-7	TRBV7-2	TGTGCCAGCAGCCCCTCCGGGGCTTACGAGCAGTACTTC	CASSPSGAYEQYF
-	-	TRBJ2-5	TRBV5-1	TGCGCCAGCAGCTTGGAGGTGTCAGAGACCCAGTACTTC	CASSLEVSETQYF
-	-	TRBJ2-6	TRBV5-1	TGCGCCAGCAGCTTGGCCCCGTCTCTAGGGGCCAACGTCCTGACTTTC	CASSLAPSLGANVLTF
-	TRBD2	TRBJ2-1	TRBV6-2/TRBV6-3	TGTGCCAGCAGTTACGGCGGGGGGCCGGATGAGCAGTTCTTC	CASSYGGGPDEQFF
-	-	TRBJ1-4	TRBV27	TGTGCCAGCAGTTTAAAGGCAACTAATGAAAAACTGTTTTTT	CASSLKATNEKLFF
-	-	TRBJ1-1	TRBV29-1	TGCAGCGTTGGTGAAAGGACTGAAGCTTTCTTT	CSVGERTEAFF
-	-	TRBJ1-2	TRBV11-2	TGTGCCAGCAGCTCTCACAGGGAAGGTTGGTTAGGCTACACCTTC	CASSSHREGWLGYTF
once	-	TRBJ2-2	TRBV24-1	TGTGCCACCAGTGATTTGGGACGGACGAACACCGGGGAGCTGTTTTTT	CATSDLGRTNTGELFF
-	-	TRBJ1-3	TRBV21-1	TGTGCCAGCAGCAAATGTGAACCCCACACTGGAAACACCATATATTTT	CASSKCEPHTGNTIYF
-	-	TRBJ2-2	TRBV6-1	TGTGCCAGCAGTGAGGGATGGCAATTGAACACCGGGGAGCTGTTTTTT	CASSEGWQLNTGELFF
-	-	TRBJ2-7	TRBV9	TGTGCCAGCAGCGACAGCGGCTACGAGCAGTACTTC	CASSDSGYEQYF
-	TRBD1	TRBJ1-3	TRBV10-3	TGTGCCATCAGTGAGACAGGGGCGGCCGGAAACACCATATATTTT	CAISETGAAGNTIYF
-	-	TRBJ2-7	TRBV2	TGTGCCAGCAGTGAAGGGGGAGGAGGACTTTACTCCTACGAGCAGTACTTC	CASSEGGGGLYSYEQYF
-	TRBD2	TRBJ2-1	TRBV7-3	TGTGCCAGCAGCCCGGGGGGAGGCAATGAGCAGTTCTTC	CASSPGGGNEQFF
-	-	TRBJ1-5	TRBV2	TGTGCCAGCAGGGGGAACGGTCAGCCCCAGCATTTT	CASRGNGQPQHF
-	TRBD2	TRBJ2-3	TRBV5-6	TGTGCCAGCAGCTTGCCCCCTAGCGGGGGTTCCTACGTCACAGATACGCAGTATTTT	CASSLPPSGGSYVTDTQYF